The sequence of this T cell receptor (beta chain) was determined in a study of blood T cell repertoires in COVID-19. Using immunoSEQ multiplex PCR, the repertoire was profiled, and TCRdb retains in-frame clones only, with some absent. The sample lists over 150,000 clones, 86% occurring once. This TCR derives from a man aged 45-65 years with active or convalescent COVID-19. The sequenced material came from peripheral blood.

Written as DNA, the CDR3 is TGTGCCAGCAGCATCAGGACAGGTACCAATGAGCAGTTCTTC. Encoded protein: CASSIRTGTNEQFF. V and J are TRBV7-9 and TRBJ2-1; 7 nucleotides match TRBD1. Germline CDR1 and CDR2: SEHNR and FQNEAQ (reference sequence). The length of the CDR3 is 14 residues. V lost 5 bases, J lost 6 bases, and 7 bases stayed unmatched.